These 23 T cell receptor beta chains share one sample of origin, sequenced in a study of shared clonotypes between healthy human individuals. Assay used: immunoSEQ multiplex PCR; TCRdb lists only in-frame clones, some missing. The sample lists around 700,000 clones, approximately 73% occurring once. The material sequenced was memory CD4+ T cells sorted from blood. Subset denoted: CD45RA-negative fraction. These receptor sequences come from a woman aged 25-40 years in good health.

The chain is built from TRBV5-4 and TRBJ2-7, with D tentatively TRBD1 (6 bases). Trimming shortened V by 9 bases and J by 6 bases, and 19 bases separated the two germline ends. CDR1 is SGHNT and CDR2 is YYREEE in the germline V gene (reference sequence). The CDR3 sequence is 13 residues long. CDR3 region: CAIKAGTKGEQYF. The CDR3 coding sequence is TGTGCCATCAAAGCCGGGACAAAAGGCGAGCAGTACTTC.

The CDR3 sequence is CASSPGLGTDTQYF. CDR3 nucleotides: TGTGCCAGCAGCCCTGGACTGGGCACAGATACGCAGTATTTT. V gene TRBV5-4 combines with J gene TRBJ2-3, with a tentative D call TRBD2 (5 bases). This CDR3 contains 14 residues. Germline CDR1 SGHNT, CDR2 YYREEE (reference sequence). The germline V and J ends were trimmed by 4 bases and 1 base, with 10 bases remaining between them.

This clone was seen once. The chain uses TRBV11-2 and TRBJ2-7; D call uncertain. The CDR3 sequence is 15 residues long. Trimming took 7 bases from V and 0 from J, leaving 16 bases between them. Germline CDR1 reads SGHAT; CDR2 reads FQNNGV. CDR3 in amino acids: CASTRRKDRSYEQYF. The CDR3 coding sequence is TGTGCCAGCACTCGGAGAAAGGATCGCTCCTACGAGCAGTACTTC. The complete variable domain, with remaining parts taken from reference TRBV11-2 and TRBJ2-7, reads EAGVAQSPRYKIIEKRQSVAFWCNPISGHATLYWYQQILGQGPKLLIQFQNNGVVDDSQLPKDRFSAERLKGVDSTLKIQPAKLEDSAVYLCASTRRKDRSYEQYFGPGTRLTVT.

The J gene is TRBJ2-7, the V gene TRBV28, with D hard to call. V was clipped by 4 bases and J by 4 bases, with 8 bases between them. The CDR3 extends over 12 amino acids. Germline V gene sequence: CDR1 MDHEN, CDR2 SYDVKM. CDR3 nucleotide sequence: TGTGCCAGCAGTTCCCCTACTTACGAGCAGTACTTC. This sequence encodes CASSSPTYEQYF.

The CDR3 sequence: CSVLSVGETQYF. As DNA, the CDR3 is TGCAGCGTGCTGTCAGTAGGGGAGACCCAGTACTTC. The chain uses TRBV29-1 and TRBJ2-5; D gene ambiguous. The V gene lost 6 bases and the J gene lost 5 bases, with 13 bases spanning the gap. CDR3 length: 12 residues. Germline-derived CDR1 and CDR2 are SQVTM and ANQGSEA.

The J gene is TRBJ1-2, the V gene TRBV19; unclear D gene. CDR1 and CDR2 from the germline V gene are LNHDA and SQIVND (reference sequence). This CDR3 is built from 13 residues. Trimming pared 3 bases from V and 7 bases from J, leaving 12 bases between. The DNA for the CDR3 is TGTGCCAGTAGTATCCCGTTGGCAGGTGGCTACACCTTC. Protein sequence: CASSIPLAGGYTF.

The rearrangement joins TRBV9 to TRBJ1-2; possible D gene TRBD1, 6 bases. The V end lost 0 bases, the J end lost 7 bases, and 10 bases lay between the germline ends. Germline CDR1 is SGDLS and CDR2 is YYNGEE. CDR3 length: 13 residues. The CDR3 DNA follows: TGTGCCAGCAGCGTAGCCGGGGGCGCTGGCTACACCTTC. As protein: CASSVAGGAGYTF.

V and J are TRBV2 and TRBJ1-4; tentative D call: TRBD1 (5 bases). The CDR3 has 14 residues. V was clipped by 6 bases and J by 8 bases, with 16 bases between them. Germline values: CDR1 SNHLY, CDR2 FYNNEI. The CDR3 region is CASSAGVGGEKLFF. CDR3 nucleotide sequence: TGTGCCAGCAGCGCGGGGGTCGGAGGGGAAAAACTGTTTTTT.

V usage is TRBV29-1 and J usage is TRBJ2-3; D is undetermined. The CDR3 is 14 residues long. Germline CDR1 and CDR2: SQVTM and ANQGSEA. Trimming left V 0 bases short and J 1 base short, with 8 bases between. Written as DNA, the CDR3 is TGCAGCGTTGAAGATCTGGTGCGCACAGATACGCAGTATTTT. This translates into CSVEDLVRTDTQYF.

This clone was seen more than once but under ten times. This chain uses TRBV7-2 with TRBJ1-1; the match to TRBD1 covers 10 bases. Germline trimming cut 5 bases from V and 0 bases from J; bases unmatched to any gene: 6. Per the germline V gene, CDR1 is SGHTA and CDR2 is FQGNSA. The CDR3 spans 16 residues. The CDR3 spells CASSPWTGGLNTEAFF. The CDR3 DNA sequence: TGTGCCAGCAGCCCGTGGACAGGGGGTTTGAACACTGAAGCTTTCTTT. Full variable domain (rest looked up from reference TRBV7-2 and TRBJ1-1): GAGVSQSPSNKVTEKGKDVELRCDPISGHTALYWYRQSLGQGLEFLIYFQGNSAPDKSGLPSDRFSAERTGGSVSTLTIQRTQQEDSAVYLCASSPWTGGLNTEAFFGQGTRLTVV.

CDR3 sequence: CASSPGNNQPQHF. The CDR3 nucleotides read TGTGCCAGCAGTCCAGGGAACAATCAGCCCCAGCATTTT. The chain employs TRBV5-6 and TRBJ1-5, with TRBD1 as a possible D gene (5 bases). The CDR3 loop spans 13 amino acids. V was shortened by 5 bases and J by 3 bases, with 9 bases between the two germline ends. Germline CDR1 is SGHDT and CDR2 is YYEEEE.

The chain is built from TRBV21-1 and TRBJ2-3; TRBD2 is the table's D call and was not checked against the DNA. TRBV21-1 is designated a pseudogene. The CDR3 spans 10 residues. CDR3 in DNA: TGTGCCAGCAGCAAAGGAGTGCCGTATTTT. It encodes CASSKGVPYF.

This chain connects TRBV28 to TRBJ2-1; 14 bases agree with TRBD2. The CDR3 length is 16 residues. The J segment lost 9 bases and the V segment lost 7 bases, leaving 11 bases of the junction unmatched. Germline loops: CDR1 MDHEN, CDR2 SYDVKM. The CDR3 DNA follows: TGTGCCAGCACCGCCCCGGGACTAGCGGGAGCGGGTGAGCAGTTCTTC. Protein product: CASTAPGLAGAGEQFF.

As DNA, the CDR3 is TGTGCCAGCAGCTCCTCCGGGACTAGCGGGGGTACGCAGTATTTT. Translating it yields CASSSSGTSGGTQYF. The V and J genes are TRBV11-2 and TRBJ2-3, with TRBD2 matching over 14 bases. Germline V lookup: CDR1 SGHAT, CDR2 FQNNGV. V was clipped by 4 bases and J by 8 bases; unmatched bases: 5. The length of the CDR3 is 15 residues.

The chain recombines TRBV5-4 with TRBJ2-3; 8 bases fit TRBD2. CDR3 length equals 14 residues. The junction had 6 bases not matched to a gene; V was cut back by 4 bases and J by 5 bases. In germline, CDR1 is SGHNT, CDR2 YYREEE (reference sequence). CDR3 DNA sequence: TGTGCCAGCAGCCCGGGAGGGGGGGAAGATACGCAGTATTTT. The encoded protein is CASSPGGGEDTQYF.

V usage is TRBV9 and J usage is TRBJ2-3; 7 bases align to TRBD1. V lost 4 bases, J lost 10 bases, and 6 bases stayed unmatched. CDR1 and CDR2 from the germline V gene are SGDLS and YYNGEE. This CDR3 is 12 amino acids long. The CDR3 nucleotides are TGTGCCAGCAGCACCAGGACAGGCGCGCAGTATTTT. Translation gives CASSTRTGAQYF.

J is TRBJ1-6 and V is TRBV6-6; TRBD1 matches at 10 bases. In germline, CDR1 is MNHNY, CDR2 SVGAGI (reference sequence). The CDR3 has 16 residues. Trimming took 2 bases from V and 10 from J; bases not matched to a gene: 8. For the CDR3, the DNA is TGTGCCAGCAGTTACAATCCGACAGGGGGCCGCTCACCCCTCCACTTT. Translation gives CASSYNPTGGRSPLHF.

V and J are TRBV5-1 and TRBJ2-4; 9 bases are a match to TRBD1. V trimming: 2 bases; J trimming: 1 base; junction bases outside the gene matches: 4. The CDR3 is 16 amino acids. Germline CDR1 and CDR2: SGHRS and YFSETQ. This CDR3 reads CASSLQGALAKNIQYF. The CDR3 coding sequence is TGCGCCAGCAGCTTACAGGGGGCTCTGGCCAAAAACATTCAGTACTTC.

About this clone itself: One base separates it from a far larger clone, so it is likely a read error. The chain is built from TRBV7-3 and TRBJ1-1, with 8 nucleotides matching TRBD1. V lost 5 bases to trimming and J lost 3 bases; unmatched junction nucleotides: 2. This CDR3 is built from 13 residues. Germline V lookup: CDR1 SGHTA, CDR2 FQGTGA. DNA for the CDR3: TGTGCCAGCAGCAAACAGGGGGACACTGAAGCTTTCTTT. Encoded protein: CASSKQGDTEAFF.

The chain recombines TRBV27 with TRBJ1-1; 10 bases agree with TRBD1. J was trimmed by 0 bases and V by 3 bases; bases with no gene match: 4. Germline V CDR1 and CDR2: MNHEY, SMNVEV (reference sequence). The CDR3 has 16 residues. The CDR3 here is CASSFWGQGMNTEAFF. CDR3 coding DNA: TGTGCCAGCAGTTTTTGGGGACAGGGGATGAACACTGAAGCTTTCTTT.

This clone was detected a few times. The chain recombines TRBV7-7 with TRBJ2-5; TRBD2 agrees at 10 bases. Trimming removed 1 base from V and 3 bases from J; junction bases left unmatched: 8. The CDR3 extends over 17 amino acids. Germline lookup yields CDR1 SSHAT and CDR2 FNYEAQ (reference sequence). The CDR3 spells CASSLGGPSGSEETQYF. The CDR3 DNA follows: TGTGCCAGCAGCTTAGGAGGGCCTAGCGGGAGTGAAGAGACCCAGTACTTC.

The chain employs TRBV6-1 and TRBJ2-5; maybe TRBD2 (5 bases). The V gene lost 4 bases and the J gene lost 4 bases, with 13 bases spanning the gap. This CDR3 contains 14 residues. In germline, CDR1 is MNHNS, CDR2 SASEGT. CDR3 loop: CASSGGEGVETQYF. CDR3 coding DNA: TGTGCCAGCAGTGGGGGTGAGGGAGTAGAGACCCAGTACTTC.

As to this clone: A far larger clone differs by one base, so this is likely a read error. Distinct nucleotide sequences in the sample also encode this CDR3. The chain couples TRBV14 to TRBJ1-1, with D perhaps matching TRBD1 (6 bases). CDR3 length: 13 residues. The V gene's germline CDR1 is SGHDN and CDR2 FVKESK. The CDR3 region has the DNA TGTGCCAGCAGCCAACAGGGGTACACTGAGGCTTTCTTT. It codes for CASSQQGYTEAFF.